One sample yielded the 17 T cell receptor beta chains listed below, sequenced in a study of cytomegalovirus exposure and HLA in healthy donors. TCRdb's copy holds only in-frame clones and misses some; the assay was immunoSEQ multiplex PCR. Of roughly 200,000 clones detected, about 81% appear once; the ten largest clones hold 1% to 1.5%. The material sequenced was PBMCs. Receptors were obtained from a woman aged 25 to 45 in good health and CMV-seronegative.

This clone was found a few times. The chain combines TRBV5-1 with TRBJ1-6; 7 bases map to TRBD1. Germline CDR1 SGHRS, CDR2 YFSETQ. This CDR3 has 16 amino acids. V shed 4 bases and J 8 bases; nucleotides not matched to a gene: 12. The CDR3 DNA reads TGCGCCAGCAGCATGGACCCGGGACAGCCACATTCACCCCTCCACTTT. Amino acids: CASSMDPGQPHSPLHF.

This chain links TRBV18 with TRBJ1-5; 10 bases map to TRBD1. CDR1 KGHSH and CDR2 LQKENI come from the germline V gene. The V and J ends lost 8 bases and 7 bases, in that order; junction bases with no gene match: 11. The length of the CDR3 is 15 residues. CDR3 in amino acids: CASTKGTGEGQPQHF. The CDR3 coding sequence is TGTGCCAGCACGAAGGGGACAGGGGAAGGACAGCCCCAGCATTTT.

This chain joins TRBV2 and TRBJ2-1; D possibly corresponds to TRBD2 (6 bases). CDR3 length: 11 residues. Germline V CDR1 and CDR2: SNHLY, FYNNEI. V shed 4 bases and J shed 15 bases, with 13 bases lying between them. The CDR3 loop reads CASSAGEVGFF. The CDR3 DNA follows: TGTGCCAGCAGTGCGGGGGAAGTAGGGTTCTTC. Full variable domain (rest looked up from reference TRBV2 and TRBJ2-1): EPEVTQTPSHQVTQMGQEVILRCVPISNHLYFYWYRQILGQKVEFLVSFYNNEISEKSEIFDDQFSVERPDGSNFTLKIRSTKLEDSAMYFCASSAGEVGFFGPGTRLTVL.

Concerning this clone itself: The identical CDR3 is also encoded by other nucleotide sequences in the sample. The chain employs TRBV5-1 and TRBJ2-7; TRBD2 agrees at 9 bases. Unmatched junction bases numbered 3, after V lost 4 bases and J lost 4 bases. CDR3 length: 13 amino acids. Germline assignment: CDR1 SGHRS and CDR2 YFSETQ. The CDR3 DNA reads TGCGCCAGCAGCCAGCGGGGGGCTTACGAGCAGTACTTC. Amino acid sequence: CASSQRGAYEQYF.

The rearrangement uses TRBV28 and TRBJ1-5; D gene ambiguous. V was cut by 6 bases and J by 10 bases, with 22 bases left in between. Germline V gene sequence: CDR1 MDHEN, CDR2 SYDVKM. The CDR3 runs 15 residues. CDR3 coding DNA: TGTGCCAGCAGCCTTGGGGAGTCAGTTTCCACCCCCCAGCATTTT. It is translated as CASSLGESVSTPQHF.

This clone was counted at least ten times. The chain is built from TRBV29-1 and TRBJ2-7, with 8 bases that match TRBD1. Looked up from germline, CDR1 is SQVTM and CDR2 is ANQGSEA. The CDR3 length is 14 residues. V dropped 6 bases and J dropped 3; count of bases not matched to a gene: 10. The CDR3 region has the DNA TGCAGCGTAGCCCGGGCAGGGGGCCGCTACGAGCAGTACTTC. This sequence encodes CSVARAGGRYEQYF.

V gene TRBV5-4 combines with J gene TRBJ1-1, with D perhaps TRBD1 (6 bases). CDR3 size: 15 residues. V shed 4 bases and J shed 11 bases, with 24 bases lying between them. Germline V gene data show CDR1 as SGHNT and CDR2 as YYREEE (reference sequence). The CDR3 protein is CASSAGGTIKGYAFF. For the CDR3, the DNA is TGTGCCAGCAGCGCCGGGGGGACAATCAAGGGATACGCTTTCTTT.

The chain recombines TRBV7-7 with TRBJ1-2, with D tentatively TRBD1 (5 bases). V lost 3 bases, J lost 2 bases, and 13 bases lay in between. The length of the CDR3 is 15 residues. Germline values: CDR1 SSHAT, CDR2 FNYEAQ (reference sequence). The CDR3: CASSLPSRGNYGYTF. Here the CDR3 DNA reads TGTGCCAGCAGCTTGCCGAGTAGGGGAAACTATGGCTACACCTTC.

In DNA, the CDR3 is TGTGCCAGCACCGCGGACAGGGCCTCCTACGAGCAGTACTTC. Amino acid sequence: CASTADRASYEQYF. The rearrangement joins TRBV5-6 to TRBJ2-7; TRBD1 matches at 8 bases. Trimming removed 6 bases from V and 0 bases from J; junction bases left unmatched: 5. The CDR3 has 14 amino acids. Germline V gives CDR1 SGHDT, CDR2 YYEEEE.

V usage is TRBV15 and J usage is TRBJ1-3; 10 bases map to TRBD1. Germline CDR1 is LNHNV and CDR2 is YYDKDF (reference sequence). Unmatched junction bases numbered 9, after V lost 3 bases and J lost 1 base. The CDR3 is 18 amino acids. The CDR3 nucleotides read TGTGCCACCAGCAGCGGATTGACAGGGGGCAGTTCTGGAAACACCATATATTTT. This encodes CATSSGLTGGSSGNTIYF.

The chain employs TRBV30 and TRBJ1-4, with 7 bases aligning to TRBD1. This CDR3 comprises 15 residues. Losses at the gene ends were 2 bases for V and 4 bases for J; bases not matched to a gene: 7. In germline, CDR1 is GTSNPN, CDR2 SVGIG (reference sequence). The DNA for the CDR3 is TGTGCCTGGAGTCTCGACAGGGTTGGTAATGAAAAACTGTTTTTT. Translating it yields CAWSLDRVGNEKLFF.

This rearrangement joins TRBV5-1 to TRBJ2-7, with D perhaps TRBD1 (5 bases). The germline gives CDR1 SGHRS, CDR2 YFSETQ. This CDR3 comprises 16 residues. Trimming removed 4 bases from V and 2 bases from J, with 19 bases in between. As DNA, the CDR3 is TGCGCCAGCAGCGTAGACAGCCCTCTAAACGCCTACGAGCAGTACTTC. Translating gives CASSVDSPLNAYEQYF.

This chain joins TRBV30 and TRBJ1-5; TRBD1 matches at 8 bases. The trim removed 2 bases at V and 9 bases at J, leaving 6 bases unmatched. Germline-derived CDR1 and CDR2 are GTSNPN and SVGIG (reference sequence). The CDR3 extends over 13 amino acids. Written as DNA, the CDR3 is TGTGCCTGGAGTAGGGGACAGGCTCTGCCCCAGCATTTT. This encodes CAWSRGQALPQHF. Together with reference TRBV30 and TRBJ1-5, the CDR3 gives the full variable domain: SQTIHQWPATLVQPVGSPLSLECTVEGTSNPNLYWYRQAAGRGLQLLFYSVGIGQISSEVPQNLSASRPQDRQFILSSKKLLLSDSGFYLCAWSRGQALPQHFGDGTRLSIL.

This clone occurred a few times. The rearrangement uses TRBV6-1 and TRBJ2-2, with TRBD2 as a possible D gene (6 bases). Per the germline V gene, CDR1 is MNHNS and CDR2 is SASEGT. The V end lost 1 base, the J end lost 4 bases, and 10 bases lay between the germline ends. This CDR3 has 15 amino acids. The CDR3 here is CASSEGLATTGELFF. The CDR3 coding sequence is TGTGCCAGCAGTGAAGGTCTAGCGACCACCGGGGAGCTGTTTTTT.

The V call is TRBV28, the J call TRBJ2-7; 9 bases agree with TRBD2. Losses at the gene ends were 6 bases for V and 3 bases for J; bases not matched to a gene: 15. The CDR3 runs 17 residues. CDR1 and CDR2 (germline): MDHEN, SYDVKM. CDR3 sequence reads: CASSLKGRAGGFYEQYF. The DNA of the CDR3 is TGTGCCAGCAGCCTGAAGGGTCGAGCGGGGGGTTTCTACGAGCAGTACTTC.

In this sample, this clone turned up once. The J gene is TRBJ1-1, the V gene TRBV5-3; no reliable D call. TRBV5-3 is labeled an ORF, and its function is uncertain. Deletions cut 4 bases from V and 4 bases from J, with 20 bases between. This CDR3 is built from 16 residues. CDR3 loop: CARSGIRRRVGTEAFF. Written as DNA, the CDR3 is TGTGCCAGAAGCGGGATCAGGCGGCGGGTCGGCACTGAAGCTTTCTTT.

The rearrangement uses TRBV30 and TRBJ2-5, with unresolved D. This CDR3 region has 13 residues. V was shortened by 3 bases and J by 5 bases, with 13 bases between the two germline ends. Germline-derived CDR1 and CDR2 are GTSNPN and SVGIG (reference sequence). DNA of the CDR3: TGTGCCTGGAGGTACCCCGGTCGGGAGACCCAGTACTTC. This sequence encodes CAWRYPGRETQYF. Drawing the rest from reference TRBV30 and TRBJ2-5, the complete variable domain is SQTIHQWPATLVQPVGSPLSLECTVEGTSNPNLYWYRQAAGRGLQLLFYSVGIGQISSEVPQNLSASRPQDRQFILSSKKLLLSDSGFYLCAWRYPGRETQYFGPGTRLLVL.